This TCR beta chain was found in a study of T-cell memory formation after mild COVID-19. Findings of the study overall: Pre-infection memory already had some responding clones, implying cross-reactive memory joined.

Researchers used 5'RACE with constant-segment primers to make TCR alpha and TCR beta cDNA libraries that carry sample barcodes and UMIs. TCRdb re-called the 5' RACE reads through MiXCR, storing one row per CDR3 protein. The data show hundreds of thousands of distinct CDR3 sequences, 20% to 25% seen once. CDR1 and CDR2 (germline): ENHRY, SYGVKD. The CDR3 has 15 amino acids. Between the trimmed V and J ends, which lost 0 bases and 2 bases, there was a span of 5 bases. This clonotype was seen more than once but under ten times. The target antigen is unknown. V is TRBV10-3 and J is TRBJ2-6; D gene uncertain. This TCR came from an adult woman who had mild COVID-19 (a few samples of this study predate the infection). Cell type and time point are not known. The sample consisted of PBMCs or a T cell subset sorted from them (not recorded which). The CDR3 DNA follows: TGTGCCATCAGTGAGTCAGGGACTGGGGCCAACGTCCTGACTTTC. Encoded protein: CAISESGTGANVLTF.